This is a list of T cell receptor beta chains from one sample in a study of T-cell reconstitution after alpha-beta-depleted transplantation in children. MiXCR was run by TCRdb on the PCR reads, yielding one entry per CDR3 protein. The table has roughly 300,000 distinct CDR3 sequences, over 9% seen once; the top ten hold roughly 2.5%. Material: PBMCs from the stem cell graft donor, obtained from the stem cell graft. The receptors originated from a human donor who donated a stem cell graft to a child with acute lymphoblastic leukemia. Both conserved end residues are part of each CDR3. Fields, in order: J gene, V gene, clone size, CDR3 protein. Clone size is given for some rows only: seen once, a few or many times, or a class if the clone is expanded.

>TRBJ1-2|TRBV20-1|.
CSLAKIGGYTF
>TRBJ2-7|TRBV12-3/TRBV12-4|.
CASSLVTGPYEQYF
>TRBJ1-5|TRBV7-2|few
CASSLGGLEDQPQHF
>TRBJ2-2|TRBV9|few
CASSVGGAGRTLGELFF
>TRBJ2-1|TRBV15|few
CATSPRSSYNEQFF
>TRBJ1-5|TRBV2|once
CASSPEALAWESSNQPQHF
>TRBJ2-1|TRBV7-9|few
CASSPRTSGAIYNEQFF
>TRBJ2-1|TRBV19|.
CASNMVSRGQYNEQFF
>TRBJ2-1|TRBV9|many
CASSARDSYNEQFF
>TRBJ2-7|TRBV6-2/TRBV6-3|many
CASSRFSYRGSYEQYF
>TRBJ2-3|TRBV5-5|many
CASSGDGTSGATDTQYF
>TRBJ2-7|TRBV20-1|few
CSASGGRAKYEQYF
>TRBJ2-5|TRBV20-1|many
CSARDAKQGQETQYF
>TRBJ2-7|TRBV12-3/TRBV12-4|.
CASSTGGTSYEQYF
>TRBJ2-2|TRBV9|.
CASSVGLAGSPGELFF
>TRBJ2-3|TRBV7-9|.
CASSLPGASTDTQYF
>TRBJ2-4|TRBV5-1|many
CASTLGDRGIAWAKNIQYF
>TRBJ2-3|TRBV6-2/TRBV6-3|.
CASSTRRTSGSVRPDTQYF
>TRBJ1-4|TRBV12-3/TRBV12-4|few
CASSLYGGQVEKLFF
>TRBJ2-1|TRBV10-3|few
CAISGTGGPYNEQFF
>TRBJ2-7|TRBV4-1|many
CASSQGLTGNYEQYF
>TRBJ2-7|TRBV12-3/TRBV12-4|.
CASSYDSGRYEQYF
>TRBJ2-5|TRBV4-1|many
CASSQGGTQYF
>TRBJ2-1|TRBV5-1|.
CASSLAVSSIHEQFF
>TRBJ2-7|TRBV20-1|few
CSLKTSGSYEQYF
>TRBJ1-5|TRBV28|many
CASSLTVNQPQHF
>TRBJ2-7|TRBV7-2|.
CASSPLGLASYEQYF
>TRBJ1-5|TRBV10-3|few
CAIREGRGNQPQHF
>TRBJ2-7|TRBV3-1|few
CASAGSGGGEQYF
>TRBJ1-5|TRBV7-8|many
CASSLVGNSHQPQHF
>TRBJ2-1|TRBV12-3/TRBV12-4|.
CASSPNRGFSYNEQFF
>TRBJ2-7|TRBV2|once
CASSEAPGQDSYEQYF
>TRBJ2-1|TRBV2|few
CASRARGQGSSYNEQFF